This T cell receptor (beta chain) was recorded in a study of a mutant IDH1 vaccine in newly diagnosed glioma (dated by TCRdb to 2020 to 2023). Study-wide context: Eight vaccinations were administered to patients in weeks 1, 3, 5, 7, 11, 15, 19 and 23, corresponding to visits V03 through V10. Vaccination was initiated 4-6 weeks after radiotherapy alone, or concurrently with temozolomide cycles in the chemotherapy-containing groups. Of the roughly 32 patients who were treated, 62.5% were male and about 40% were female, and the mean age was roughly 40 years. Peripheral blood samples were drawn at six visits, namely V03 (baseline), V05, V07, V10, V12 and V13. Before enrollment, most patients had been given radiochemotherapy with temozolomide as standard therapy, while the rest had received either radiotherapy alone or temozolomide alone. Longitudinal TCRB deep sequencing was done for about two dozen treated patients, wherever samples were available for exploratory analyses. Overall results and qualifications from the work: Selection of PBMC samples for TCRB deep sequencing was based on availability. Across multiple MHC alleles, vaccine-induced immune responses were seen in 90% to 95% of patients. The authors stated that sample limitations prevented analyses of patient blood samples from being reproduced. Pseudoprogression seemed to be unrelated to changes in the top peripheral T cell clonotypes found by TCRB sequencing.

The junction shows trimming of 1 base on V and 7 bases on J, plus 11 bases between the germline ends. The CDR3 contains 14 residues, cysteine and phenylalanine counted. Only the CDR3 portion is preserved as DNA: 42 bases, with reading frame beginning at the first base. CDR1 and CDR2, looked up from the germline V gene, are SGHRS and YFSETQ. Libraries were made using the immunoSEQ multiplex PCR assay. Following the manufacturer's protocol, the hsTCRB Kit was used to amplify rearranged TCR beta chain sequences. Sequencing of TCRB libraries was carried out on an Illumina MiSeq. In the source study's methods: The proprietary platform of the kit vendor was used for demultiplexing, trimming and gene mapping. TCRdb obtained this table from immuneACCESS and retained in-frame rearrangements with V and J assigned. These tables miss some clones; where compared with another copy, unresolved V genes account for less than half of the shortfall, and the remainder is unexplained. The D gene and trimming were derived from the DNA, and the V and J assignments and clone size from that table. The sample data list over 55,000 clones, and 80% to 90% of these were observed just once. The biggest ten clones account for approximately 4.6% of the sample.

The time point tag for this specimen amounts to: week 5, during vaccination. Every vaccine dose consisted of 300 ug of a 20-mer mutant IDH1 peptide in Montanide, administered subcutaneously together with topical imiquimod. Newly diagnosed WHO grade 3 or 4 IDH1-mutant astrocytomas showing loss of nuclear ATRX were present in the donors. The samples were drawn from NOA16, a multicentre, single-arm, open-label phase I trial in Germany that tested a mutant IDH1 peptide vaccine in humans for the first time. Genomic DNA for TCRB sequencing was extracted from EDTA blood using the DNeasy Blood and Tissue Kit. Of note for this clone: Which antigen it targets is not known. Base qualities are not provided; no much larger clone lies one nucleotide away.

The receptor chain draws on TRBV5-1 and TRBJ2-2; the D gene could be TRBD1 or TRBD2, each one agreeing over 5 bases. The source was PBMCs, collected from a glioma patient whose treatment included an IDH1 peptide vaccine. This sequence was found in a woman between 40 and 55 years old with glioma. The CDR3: CASSLTLRGGELFF. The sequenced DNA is TGCGCCAGCAGCTTGACCCTGAGGGGCGGGGAGCTGTTTTTT.